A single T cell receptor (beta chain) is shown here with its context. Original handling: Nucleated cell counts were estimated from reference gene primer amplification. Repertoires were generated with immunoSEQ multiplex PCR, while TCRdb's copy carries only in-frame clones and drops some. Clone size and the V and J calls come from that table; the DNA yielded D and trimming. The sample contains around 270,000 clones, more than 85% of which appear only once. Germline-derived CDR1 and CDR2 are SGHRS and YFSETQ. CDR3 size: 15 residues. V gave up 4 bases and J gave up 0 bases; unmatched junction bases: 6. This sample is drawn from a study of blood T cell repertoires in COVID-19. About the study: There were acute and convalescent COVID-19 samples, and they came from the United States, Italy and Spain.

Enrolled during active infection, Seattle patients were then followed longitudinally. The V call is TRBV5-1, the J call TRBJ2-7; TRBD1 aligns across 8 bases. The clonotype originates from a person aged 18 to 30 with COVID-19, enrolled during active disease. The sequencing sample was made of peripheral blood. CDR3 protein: CASSAPGQGSYEQYF. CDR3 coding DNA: TGCGCCAGCAGCGCTCCCGGACAGGGCTCCTACGAGCAGTACTTC.